The 29 T cell receptor beta chains presented below share a single source sample, sequenced in a study of early T cells in non-severe SARS-CoV-2 infection. TCRdb redid the calling of the 5' RACE reads with MiXCR, one entry per CDR3 protein. The sample lists roughly 75,000 distinct CDR3 sequences, about a sixth occurring once. The specimen was whole blood. These TCRs come from an adult who was a healthcare worker with PCR-confirmed SARS-CoV-2 infection or an uninfected control (not recorded which).

This clonotype occurred a few times. The chain uses TRBV6-1 and TRBJ2-3; D is undetermined. The V end was cut by 4 bases, the J end by 0 bases, with 11 bases between. This CDR3 has 15 amino acids. Germline V gene data show CDR1 as MNHNS and CDR2 as SASEGT. The CDR3 region has the DNA TGTGCCAGCAGTGTCCTTACTTCTAGCACAGATACGCAGTATTTT. It is translated as CASSVLTSSTDTQYF.

The rearrangement links TRBV3-1 to TRBJ2-7; D call uncertain. This CDR3 has 13 amino acids. V was shortened by 4 bases and J by 6 bases, with 13 bases between the two germline ends. Germline lookup yields CDR1 LGHDT and CDR2 YNNKEL (reference sequence). The CDR3 here is CASSRVPDAEQYF. The CDR3 DNA sequence: TGTGCCAGCAGCCGCGTACCTGATGCCGAGCAGTACTTC.

This clonotype turned up a few times. The chain is built from TRBV11-2 and TRBJ2-3, with D maybe TRBD2 (5 bases). V dropped 5 bases and J dropped 1 base, with 10 bases sitting between them. Germline loops: CDR1 SGHAT, CDR2 FQNNGV. The CDR3 is 14 amino acids. The CDR3 here is CASSGRVRTDTQYF. Written as DNA, the CDR3 is TGTGCCAGCAGCGGGCGGGTCCGCACAGATACGCAGTATTTT.

The sample holds a few counts of this clonotype. This chain links TRBV6-2 or TRBV6-3 with TRBJ2-2; D gene uncertain. Germline lookup yields CDR1 MNHEY and CDR2 SVGEGT. Deletions cut 6 bases from V and 1 base from J, with 3 bases between. There are 12 residues in the CDR3. This CDR3 is CASRRNTGELFF. The CDR3 DNA follows: TGTGCCAGCAGAAGGAACACCGGGGAGCTGTTTTTT.

The chain is built from TRBV7-2 and TRBJ2-2; 7 positions agree with TRBD2. Germline CDR1 is SGHTA and CDR2 is FQGNSA. The CDR3 totals 16 residues. V was pared by 5 bases and J by 5 bases, with 11 bases of the junction left unmatched. The chain's CDR3 is CASSPTAGTMTGELFF. CDR3 nucleotide sequence: TGTGCCAGCAGCCCAACAGCGGGGACCATGACCGGGGAGCTGTTTTTT.

Ten or more counts support this clonotype. The J gene is TRBJ1-3, the V gene TRBV10-3, with TRBD1 as a possible D gene (5 bases). The length of the CDR3 is 15 residues. Germline CDR1 is ENHRY and CDR2 is SYGVKD. V was pared by 2 bases and J by 2 bases, with 10 bases between. CDR3 sequence: CAISERGDAGNTIYF. CDR3 DNA: TGTGCCATCAGTGAGAGGGGAGACGCTGGAAACACCATATATTTT.

The genes are TRBV4-1 and TRBJ1-3; TRBD1 agrees at 7 bases. The J segment lost 4 bases and the V segment lost 3 bases, leaving 6 bases of the junction unmatched. Per germline, CDR1 MGHRA and CDR2 YSYEKL. CDR3 length equals 15 residues. CDR3 coding DNA: TGCGCCAGCAGCCATCCCGGGACAGCGGGAAACACCATATATTTT. The encoded protein is CASSHPGTAGNTIYF.

The genes are TRBV4-2 and TRBJ1-1, with no clear D. The CDR3 totals 11 residues. V was trimmed by 7 bases and J by 2 bases, leaving 5 bases between them. CDR1 and CDR2 from the germline V gene are LGHNA and YNFKEQ. CDR3 protein: CASTFNTEAFF. CDR3 coding DNA: TGTGCCAGCACCTTTAACACTGAAGCTTTCTTT.

The rearrangement uses TRBV28 and TRBJ2-1; possible D gene TRBD2, 6 bases. The germline V gene encodes CDR1 MDHEN and CDR2 SYDVKM. Trimming left V 6 bases short and J 0 bases short, with 21 bases between. The CDR3 totals 18 residues. The CDR3 here is CASSHLVGRGGSYNEQFF. The CDR3 coding sequence is TGTGCCAGCAGCCACCTGGTCGGGCGGGGTGGCTCCTACAATGAGCAGTTCTTC.

This clonotype was observed a handful of times. The CDR3 nucleotides read TGCGCCAGCAGTGAGAACCAGATCTACAATGAGCAGTTCTTC. Translation gives CASSENQIYNEQFF. This chain connects TRBV10-1 to TRBJ2-1; D call uncertain. The CDR3 extends over 14 amino acids. Germline CDR1 and CDR2: WNHNN and SYGVQD (reference sequence). The V end lost 2 bases, the J end lost 3 bases, and 8 bases lay between the germline ends.

This clonotype was observed a few times. The V gene is TRBV29-1, the J gene TRBJ1-1; D gene unclear. Germline V gene sequence: CDR1 SQVTM, CDR2 ANQGSEA. This CDR3 region has 13 residues. With 3 bases removed from V and 1 base from J, the gap between germline ends came to 9 bases. The CDR3 is CSVEEGRNTEAFF. CDR3 in DNA: TGCAGCGTTGAGGAGGGTAGGAACACTGAAGCTTTCTTT.

This clonotype was seen more than once but under ten times. The chain has TRBV20-1 and TRBJ2-1; D is unresolved. This CDR3 comprises 14 residues. Trimming cost V 0 bases and J 6 bases, with 12 bases left between them. Germline V gives CDR1 DFQATT, CDR2 SNEGSKA (reference sequence). In DNA, the CDR3 is TGCAGTGCTAGAGATGCTTCCATCGTCAATGAGCAGTTCTTC. This gives the protein CSARDASIVNEQFF.

This clonotype has just a few counts. The chain couples TRBV25-1 to TRBJ1-4; unclear D gene. V was shortened by 8 bases and J by 7 bases, with 17 bases between the two germline ends. CDR1 MGHDK and CDR2 SYGVNS come from the germline V gene. The CDR3 consists of 14 residues. As DNA, the CDR3 is TGTGCCAGCTTAAGCCCACGTAACCCTGAAAAACTGTTTTTT. Translating it yields CASLSPRNPEKLFF.

The chain couples TRBV7-9 to TRBJ1-4; D is possibly TRBD1 (5 bases). V gave up 7 bases and J gave up 8 bases, with 11 bases separating them. The germline V gene encodes CDR1 SEHNR and CDR2 FQNEAQ (reference sequence). The CDR3 consists of 12 residues. The CDR3 protein is CASNAGGEKLFF. The CDR3 coding sequence is TGTGCCAGCAACGCGGGGGGGGAAAAACTGTTTTTT.

This chain uses TRBV27 with TRBJ1-5; possible D gene TRBD1, 6 bases. Trimming pared 4 bases from V and 3 bases from J, leaving 13 bases between. The V gene's germline CDR1 is MNHEY and CDR2 SMNVEV (reference sequence). CDR3 length: 15 residues. The CDR3 DNA sequence: TGTGCCAGCAGTTCGTTACAGGGCTACAATCAGCCCCAGCATTTT. Amino acid sequence: CASSSLQGYNQPQHF.

This clonotype has only a few counts. The J gene is TRBJ2-1, the V gene TRBV29-1, with TRBD1 matching 7 bases. The trim removed 4 bases at V and 7 bases at J, leaving 7 bases unmatched. CDR1 and CDR2 (germline): SQVTM, ANQGSEA. This CDR3 comprises 13 residues. The CDR3 coding sequence is TGCAGCGTTGTCGGACAGGTGAAGAATGAGCAGTTCTTC. As protein: CSVVGQVKNEQFF.

V gene TRBV18 combines with J gene TRBJ2-7; tentatively, D is TRBD1 (5 bases). CDR1 KGHSH and CDR2 LQKENI come from the germline V gene. The CDR3 sequence is 13 residues long. Trimming pared 2 bases from V and 7 bases from J, leaving 12 bases between. CDR3 nucleotides: TGTGCCAGCTCACCAGGGGCGGAATCTGAGCAGTACTTC. Translated: CASSPGAESEQYF.

This clonotype has a handful of counts. The chain employs TRBV5-4 and TRBJ1-1, with D tentatively TRBD1 (5 bases). This CDR3 is 15 amino acids long. Between the trimmed V and J ends, which lost 4 bases and 3 bases, there was a span of 16 bases. CDR1 is SGHNT and CDR2 is YYREEE in the germline V gene (reference sequence). Here the CDR3 DNA reads TGTGCCAGCAGCCGGGTCGGGGGGATTGACACTGAAGCTTTCTTT. Translated, it gives CASSRVGGIDTEAFF.

In this sample, this clonotype turned up a few times. This chain joins TRBV7-6 and TRBJ2-2; D call uncertain. This CDR3 contains 16 residues. The V end lost 0 bases, the J end lost 3 bases, and 11 bases lay between the germline ends. CDR1 is SGHVS and CDR2 is FNYEAQ in the germline V gene. This CDR3 is CASSLAPGNHTGELFF. CDR3 in DNA: TGTGCCAGCAGCTTAGCGCCCGGAAATCACACCGGGGAGCTGTTTTTT.

This clonotype has only a few counts. This chain connects TRBV30 to TRBJ2-3; D possibly corresponds to TRBD2 (5 bases). Germline values: CDR1 GTSNPN, CDR2 SVGIG (reference sequence). V lost 0 bases to trimming and J lost 0 bases, with 10 bases between them. The CDR3 runs to 15 residues. The CDR3: CAWSVRSGSTDTQYF. CDR3 DNA sequence: TGTGCCTGGAGTGTACGGAGCGGTAGCACAGATACGCAGTATTTT.

This clonotype was recorded at least ten times. The gene calls are TRBV12-3 or TRBV12-4 and TRBJ2-3; D tentatively fits TRBD1 or TRBD2 (5 bases each). The CDR3 is made up of 21 amino acids. The V and J ends lost 3 bases and 1 base respectively, with 29 bases between them. CDR3 in amino acids: CASSLGVFRWGGRPGTDTQYF. CDR3 nucleotides: TGTGCCAGCAGTTTGGGTGTATTCCGCTGGGGCGGGCGCCCTGGCACAGATACGCAGTATTTT.

This clonotype was seen a few times. The rearrangement uses TRBV7-2 and TRBJ2-3; D perhaps matches TRBD1 (6 bases). V shed 4 bases and J shed 5 bases, with 13 bases lying between them. Germline assignment: CDR1 SGHTA and CDR2 FQGNSA. The CDR3 spans 14 residues. The CDR3 here is CASSSYRVRDTQYF. The CDR3 DNA reads as TGTGCCAGCAGCTCGTACAGGGTGAGAGATACGCAGTATTTT.

The chain is built from TRBV3-1 and TRBJ2-7, with unresolved D. The V gene lost 1 base and the J gene lost 3 bases, with 13 bases spanning the gap. The CDR3 sequence is 15 residues long. Germline assignment: CDR1 LGHDT and CDR2 YNNKEL (reference sequence). CDR3 in DNA: TGTGCCAGCAGCCAAGCCAGATGGGGTTACTACGAGCAGTACTTC. Translation: CASSQARWGYYEQYF.

This clonotype was seen at least ten times. The chain carries TRBV9 and TRBJ2-2; 7 nucleotides match TRBD2. This CDR3 is 17 amino acids long. The V segment lost 0 bases and the J segment 3 bases; nucleotides outside the gene matches: 8. From germline, CDR1 is SGDLS and CDR2 YYNGEE. DNA for the CDR3: TGTGCCAGCAGCGTAGGGGAGGGCATGCAGTACACCGGGGAGCTGTTTTTT. It is translated as CASSVGEGMQYTGELFF. Together with reference TRBV9 and TRBJ2-2, the CDR3 gives the full variable domain: DSGVTQTPKHLITATGQRVTLRCSPRSGDLSVYWYQQSLDQGLQFLIQYYNGEERAKGNILERFSAQQFPDLHSELNLSSLELGDSALYFCASSVGEGMQYTGELFFGEGSRLTVL.

This clonotype was picked up a small number of times. The chain employs TRBV19 and TRBJ2-3; TRBD2 matches at 8 bases. The CDR3 extends over 14 amino acids. The ends lost 3 bases at V and 5 bases at J; junction bases unmatched: 4. Germline V gene sequence: CDR1 LNHDA, CDR2 SQIVND (reference sequence). The CDR3 loop is CASSMGTSRDTQYF. DNA for the CDR3: TGTGCCAGTAGTATGGGGACTAGTCGAGATACGCAGTATTTT.

This chain connects TRBV7-3 to TRBJ2-2, with D possibly being TRBD2 (5 bases). The V end lost 1 base, the J end lost 0 bases, and 6 bases lay between the germline ends. Germline V CDR1 and CDR2: SGHTA, FQGTGA. The CDR3 has 15 residues. In nucleotides, the CDR3 is TGTGCCAGCAGCTTAAGGGGAGCGAACACCGGGGAGCTGTTTTTT. Amino acids: CASSLRGANTGELFF. Based on the CDR3 plus reference TRBV7-3 and TRBJ2-2, the full variable domain is GAGVSQTPSNKVTEKGKYVELRCDPISGHTALYWYRQSLGQGPEFLIYFQGTGAADDSGLPNDRFFAVRPEGSVSTLKIQRTERGDSAVYLCASSLRGANTGELFFGEGSRLTVL.

This clonotype showed up many times. The rearrangement joins TRBV20-1 to TRBJ1-3; D is undetermined. The length of the CDR3 is 13 residues. Germline-derived CDR1 and CDR2 are DFQATT and SNEGSKA (reference sequence). The V end was cut by 6 bases, the J end by 2 bases, with 11 bases between. This CDR3 reads CSAGGQAGNTIYF. DNA of the CDR3: TGCAGTGCGGGTGGTCAGGCTGGAAACACCATATATTTT.

The table lists this clonotype with a few counts. The J gene is TRBJ2-1, the V gene TRBV18; 10 nucleotides match TRBD2. The CDR3 length is 16 residues. V shed 0 bases, J shed 7 bases, and the junction held 6 bases outside the gene matches. CDR1 is KGHSH, CDR2 LQKENI, per germline. CDR3 amino acids: CASSPPLASGRNEQFF. The CDR3 nucleotides are TGTGCCAGCTCACCACCGTTGGCTAGCGGGAGAAATGAGCAGTTCTTC.

V is TRBV29-1 and J is TRBJ2-7, with D perhaps TRBD1 (6 bases). CDR1 and CDR2 from the germline V gene are SQVTM and ANQGSEA. This CDR3 region has 11 residues. The germline V and J ends were trimmed by 2 bases and 5 bases, with 7 bases remaining between them. In DNA, the CDR3 is TGCAGCGTTGAAAGGGGGAACGAGCAGTACTTC. It yields the protein CSVERGNEQYF.